The clone carrying this TCR beta chain was seen only a few times. What it binds is not known. The data derive from a study of somatic mutations in cytotoxic T cells in rheumatoid arthritis. Profiling relied on immunoSEQ multiplex PCR, and the TCRdb table lists in-frame clones only, not all of them. The sample has more than 25,000 clones; 70% to 80% are singletons. General study points: Nobody adjusted the slight TRBV07 underrepresentation in rheumatoid arthritis patients for multiple comparisons.

The CDR3 is 13 residues long. The ends lost 6 bases at V and 7 bases at J; junction bases unmatched: 6. CDR1 and CDR2 (germline): MNHEY, SMNVEV (reference sequence). Sample: CD8+ T cells sorted from blood. This rearrangement joins TRBV27 to TRBJ1-2; TRBD1 agrees at 9 bases. The sequence was collected from a woman younger than 35 in good health. The CDR3 here is CASSPGQGGGYTF. DNA of the CDR3: TGTGCCAGCAGCCCGGGACAGGGAGGTGGCTACACCTTC.